Listed below are T cell receptor beta chains from one sample, sequenced in a study of blood T cell repertoires in COVID-19. The repertoire was sequenced with immunoSEQ multiplex PCR; TCRdb's copy has only in-frame clones and lacks some. Among under 65,000 clones listed, approximately 86% were seen once. Sequenced material: peripheral blood. Source of these receptors: a man in his fifties or sixties with acute or convalescent COVID-19. The CDR3 runs from the conserved cysteine through the conserved F or W. The D gene is left open where the match is weak. Not every row has a clone size; where given, it reads once, few, many or a size class.

D gene: TRBD2
clone size: NA
V gene: TRBV7-2
J gene: TRBJ2-2
CDR3 protein: CASRASGGASGELFF
CDR3 DNA: TGTGCCAGCAGGGCTAGCGGGGGGGCATCCGGGGAGCTGTTTTTT

D gene: NA
clone size: NA
V gene: TRBV6-1
J gene: TRBJ1-6
CDR3 protein: CASSEASGLESPLHF
CDR3 DNA: TGTGCCAGCAGTGAAGCTTCAGGGTTGGAATCACCCCTCCACTTT

D gene: NA
clone size: once
V gene: TRBV13
J gene: TRBJ2-7
CDR3 protein: CASSTSEGTNEQYF
CDR3 DNA: TGTGCCTCCTCAACCTCCGAGGGTACCAACGAGCAGTACTTC

D gene: NA
clone size: NA
V gene: TRBV6-1
J gene: TRBJ1-4
CDR3 protein: CASSEGQGNEKLFF
CDR3 DNA: TGTGCCAGCAGTGAAGGACAAGGAAACGAAAAACTGTTTTTT

D gene: NA
clone size: NA
V gene: TRBV20-1
J gene: TRBJ1-6
CDR3 protein: CSGGSPLHF
CDR3 DNA: TGCAGCGGGGGATCACCCCTCCACTTT

D gene: NA
clone size: NA
V gene: TRBV5-4
J gene: TRBJ2-5
CDR3 protein: CASSQRGGQETQYF
CDR3 DNA: TGTGCCAGCAGCCAGAGGGGGGGCCAAGAGACCCAGTACTTC

D gene: TRBD1
clone size: NA
V gene: TRBV10-2
J gene: TRBJ1-1
CDR3 protein: CASKPETGGTEAFF
CDR3 DNA: TGCGCCAGCAAACCAGAGACAGGGGGCACTGAAGCTTTCTTT

D gene: NA
clone size: NA
V gene: TRBV7-9
J gene: TRBJ1-4
CDR3 protein: CASSDYIWATNEKLFF
CDR3 DNA: TGTGCCAGCAGCGACTATATATGGGCAACTAATGAAAAACTGTTTTTT

D gene: NA
clone size: NA
V gene: TRBV29-1
J gene: TRBJ2-2
CDR3 protein: CSVEKLEGGELFF
CDR3 DNA: TGCAGCGTTGAAAAGCTGGAGGGCGGGGAGCTGTTTTTT

D gene: TRBD1
clone size: few
V gene: TRBV5-4
J gene: TRBJ2-7
CDR3 protein: CASSLAGTGVRGEQYF
CDR3 DNA: TGTGCCAGCAGCTTGGCTGGGACAGGGGTAAGAGGCGAGCAGTACTTC

D gene: TRBD1
clone size: NA
V gene: TRBV7-2
J gene: TRBJ1-4
CDR3 protein: CASSLGDRGRVEKLFF
CDR3 DNA: TGTGCCAGCAGCTTAGGGGACAGGGGGCGGGTTGAAAAACTGTTTTTT

D gene: NA
clone size: once
V gene: TRBV4-1
J gene: TRBJ1-1
CDR3 protein: CASSQAASGTSNTEAFF
CDR3 DNA: TGCGCCAGCAGCCAAGCGGCATCTGGGACTTCAAACACTGAAGCTTTCTTT

D gene: NA
clone size: NA
V gene: TRBV10-1
J gene: TRBJ2-5
CDR3 protein: CASSVVLGGQETQYF
CDR3 DNA: TGCGCCAGCAGCGTAGTCCTCGGGGGCCAAGAGACCCAGTACTTC

D gene: TRBD2
clone size: NA
V gene: TRBV10-3
J gene: TRBJ2-2
CDR3 protein: CASGRGGVNTGELFF
CDR3 DNA: TGTGCCTCGGGACGGGGGGGAGTCAACACCGGGGAGCTGTTTTTT

D gene: NA
clone size: NA
V gene: TRBV19
J gene: TRBJ1-1
CDR3 protein: CASSPGRDTEAFF
CDR3 DNA: TGTGCCAGTAGCCCAGGGAGGGACACTGAAGCTTTCTTT

D gene: TRBD1
clone size: NA
V gene: TRBV20-1
J gene: TRBJ2-5
CDR3 protein: CSASAGTGARETQYF
CDR3 DNA: TGCAGTGCTAGTGCCGGGACAGGGGCTCGGGAGACCCAGTACTTC

D gene: NA
clone size: NA
V gene: TRBV20-1
J gene: TRBJ2-4
CDR3 protein: CSASPTGKNIQYF
CDR3 DNA: TGCAGTGCTAGTCCAACGGGCAAAAACATTCAGTACTTC

D gene: NA
clone size: NA
V gene: TRBV2
J gene: TRBJ2-7
CDR3 protein: CASIGFGFRGDEQYF
CDR3 DNA: TGTGCCAGCATTGGATTCGGGTTTAGGGGCGACGAGCAGTACTTC

D gene: TRBD1
clone size: once
V gene: TRBV16
J gene: TRBJ1-5
CDR3 protein: CASSQSGQGDQPQHF
CDR3 DNA: TGTGCCAGCAGCCAATCGGGACAGGGGGATCAGCCCCAGCATTTT

D gene: NA
clone size: NA
V gene: TRBV6-5
J gene: TRBJ2-1
CDR3 protein: CASSYSSGPYNEQFF
CDR3 DNA: TGTGCCAGCAGTTACTCTAGCGGACCCTACAATGAGCAGTTCTTC

D gene: TRBD1
clone size: NA
V gene: TRBV28
J gene: TRBJ2-7
CDR3 protein: CASSLSPGQGSIYEQYF
CDR3 DNA: TGTGCCAGCAGTTTATCCCCGGGACAGGGTTCTATCTACGAGCAGTACTTC

D gene: NA
clone size: NA
V gene: TRBV18
J gene: TRBJ2-2
CDR3 protein: CASSPQRETGELFF
CDR3 DNA: TGTGCCAGCTCACCACAGCGAGAGACCGGGGAGCTGTTTTTT

D gene: NA
clone size: NA
V gene: TRBV3-1/TRBV3-2
J gene: TRBJ2-3
CDR3 protein: CASSPYRESDTQYF
CDR3 DNA: TGTGCCAGCAGCCCCTACCGGGAATCCGATACGCAGTATTTT

D gene: NA
clone size: NA
V gene: TRBV5-6
J gene: TRBJ2-1
CDR3 protein: CASSLAGGSIGFF
CDR3 DNA: TGTGCCAGCAGCTTGGCCGGGGGTTCTATAGGGTTCTTC

D gene: TRBD1
clone size: NA
V gene: TRBV2
J gene: TRBJ1-1
CDR3 protein: CASSDRTGRPEAFF
CDR3 DNA: TGTGCCAGCAGTGACCGGACAGGGAGACCTGAAGCTTTCTTT

D gene: TRBD1
clone size: NA
V gene: TRBV27
J gene: TRBJ2-4
CDR3 protein: CASSLQGDIQYF
CDR3 DNA: TGTGCCAGCAGTTTACAGGGGGACATTCAGTACTTC

D gene: NA
clone size: NA
V gene: TRBV12-3/TRBV12-4
J gene: TRBJ1-1
CDR3 protein: CASTPWGHAEAFF
CDR3 DNA: TGTGCCAGCACACCGTGGGGGCACGCTGAAGCTTTCTTT

D gene: NA
clone size: NA
V gene: TRBV28
J gene: TRBJ2-5
CDR3 protein: CASSLRGGQETQYF
CDR3 DNA: TGTGCCAGCAGTCTACGGGGTGGACAAGAGACCCAGTACTTC

D gene: TRBD2
clone size: few
V gene: TRBV18
J gene: TRBJ2-7
CDR3 protein: CASSPVTSGVSYEQYF
CDR3 DNA: TGTGCCAGCTCACCAGTAACTAGCGGGGTGTCCTACGAGCAGTACTTC

D gene: TRBD1
clone size: NA
V gene: TRBV19
J gene: TRBJ1-5
CDR3 protein: CASSPRTGARYLSNQPQHF
CDR3 DNA: TGTGCCAGTAGTCCGCGGACAGGGGCAAGATACCTTAGCAATCAGCCCCAGCATTTT

D gene: NA
clone size: NA
V gene: TRBV9
J gene: TRBJ1-3
CDR3 protein: CASSVAGGVPDTIYF
CDR3 DNA: TGTGCCAGCAGCGTCGCGGGTGGGGTTCCGGACACCATATATTTT

D gene: TRBD1
clone size: once
V gene: TRBV9
J gene: TRBJ2-2
CDR3 protein: CASSVALFPRGRFTGELFF
CDR3 DNA: TGTGCCAGCAGCGTAGCTCTTTTCCCCAGGGGGCGCTTCACCGGGGAGCTGTTTTTT